This T cell receptor (beta chain) originates from a study of cytomegalovirus exposure and HLA in healthy donors. As for the study in general: Among the approximately 400 donors who were genotyped, approximately 83% fell in the genetic ancestry cluster that is associated with self-reported Caucasian donors. Study-wide results and caveats: From TCR beta sequences, most subjects' HLA-A and HLA-B alleles were reportedly predicted accurately. There were some V segments, including TRBV6-2 and TRBV6-3, excluded as indistinguishable. A previous analysis found most TCR beta V segments productive roughly 87% or roughly 30% of the time.

As to this clone: Antigen specificity is unknown.

Germline CDR1 KGHSH, CDR2 LQKENI. Trimming took off 2 bases at V and 2 bases at J, with 12 bases between the two ends. The CDR3 runs to 15 residues. PCR employed 60 Vbeta and 13 Jbeta primers. TCRdb's copy holds only in-frame clones and misses some; the assay was immunoSEQ multiplex PCR. The sample lists around 100,000 clones, roughly 79% occurring once. The gene calls are TRBV18 and TRBJ1-1; maybe TRBD1 (6 bases). The sequence came from a man aged 35 to 55 in good health and CMV-seronegative. Sequencing was performed on PBMCs. This CDR3 is CASSPGTLDNTEAFF. DNA for the CDR3: TGTGCCAGCTCACCAGGGACACTGGACAACACTGAAGCTTTCTTT.